The text below deals with one TCR beta chain. This record belongs to a study of CD8 T cells in Susac syndrome. The RNA, about 0.45 to 1 ug, was put through reverse transcription using random hexamers. TCR beta CDR3 was amplified by immunoSEQ covering 54 Vbeta and 13 Jbeta. TCRdb ran MiXCR on the immunoSEQ multiplex PCR reads and lists one entry per CDR3 protein. The table includes a few hundred thousand distinct CDR3 sequences, roughly 84% detected once. V dropped 0 bases and J dropped 7; count of bases not matched to a gene: 8. The CDR3 is 16 residues long. From germline, CDR1 is MGHRA and CDR2 YSYEKL.

This receptor was taken from a human donor with multiple sclerosis. J is TRBJ2-1 and V is TRBV4-1, with TRBD2 matching 8 bases. Sequencing was performed on CD8+ T cells from PBMCs. CDR3 coding DNA: TGCGCCAGCAGCCAAGATCCGGGGACTAGATTTAATGAGCAGTTCTTC. Its protein product is CASSQDPGTRFNEQFF.